This T cell receptor beta chain was captured by sequencing in a study of cytomegalovirus exposure and HLA in healthy donors. Overall study results and limits: Cytomegalovirus status was reportedly diagnosed by the classifier with high specificity and sensitivity. There were some public TCRs occurring in many donors, but most TCR sequences were rare.

With regard to this clone: The antigen remains unidentified.

Assay: immunoSEQ multiplex PCR; the TCRdb copy retains only in-frame clones and omits some. The sample yields hundreds of thousands of clones, around 85% seen once. Germline V gives CDR1 MNHEY, CDR2 SMNVEV (reference sequence). The length of the CDR3 is 14 residues. Trimming pared 7 bases from V and 2 bases from J, leaving 15 bases between. The gene calls are TRBV27 and TRBJ2-7; D is perhaps TRBD2 (6 bases). This receptor was taken from a woman aged 25-40 years in good health and CMV-seropositive. Sequences were obtained from PBMCs. The CDR3 is CASKRLDPPYEQYF. The CDR3, as DNA: TGTGCCAGCAAAAGACTAGATCCGCCCTACGAGCAGTACTTC.